Following are 13 T cell receptor beta chains from one sample sequenced in a study of CXCR3-negative and CXCR3-positive naive CD8 T cells. Study findings and constraints: TRB CDR3 hydrophobicity was greater in CXCR3-positive naive cells than in CXCR3-negative naive cells.

Their cognate antigens are unknown. TRB cDNA was prepared as libraries by UMI-labeled 5' RACE. TCRdb reprocessed the 5' RACE reads and keeps a single row for each CDR3 protein, giving no DNA. The sample table sets out about 140,000 distinct CDR3 sequences. Sequenced: naive CXCR3+ CD8+ T cells from blood. The subset denotes: CD45RO-CCR7+CD27+CD95- naive CD8+ T cells expressing CXCR3 (TNR3+). The receptor set was obtained from a human donor in good health. Some clones in this sample may be carry-over from other donors' samples.

The CDR3 loop is CASSYSIEGAGANVLTF. The rearrangement links TRBV6-6 to TRBJ2-6; TCRdb proposes TRBD1, but this gene call is untestable without DNA. The CDR3 totals 17 residues. Germline-derived CDR1 and CDR2 are MNHNY and SVGAGI (reference sequence).

The chain combines TRBV9 with TRBJ2-3; TCRdb calls TRBD2, which cannot be checked without DNA. The CDR3 covers 16 residues. Germline CDR1 is SGDLS and CDR2 is YYNGEE. The CDR3 loop is CASSVYGTSLGDTQYF. The entire variable domain, with the rest obtained from reference TRBV9 and TRBJ2-3, is as follows: DSGVTQTPKHLITATGQRVTLRCSPRSGDLSVYWYQQSLDQGLQFLIQYYNGEERAKGNILERFSAQQFPDLHSELNLSSLELGDSALYFCASSVYGTSLGDTQYFGPGTRLTVL.

J is TRBJ2-2 and V is TRBV28; the TCRdb call, TRBD1, lacks DNA for checking. Germline V gene sequence: CDR1 MDHEN, CDR2 SYDVKM. The CDR3 length is 15 residues. CDR3 region: CASRPRFGGTGELFF.

The chain employs TRBV5-1 and TRBJ2-7; the D call of TRBD2 rests on TCRdb alone, since no DNA is present to check it. Germline loops: CDR1 SGHRS, CDR2 YFSETQ. The CDR3 is 16 residues long. The CDR3 loop is CASSPVAGASSYEQYF.

This rearrangement joins TRBV7-9 to TRBJ1-2; TCRdb returns TRBD1, unconfirmable since there is no DNA. The CDR3 has 12 residues. Germline loops: CDR1 SEHNR, CDR2 FQNEAQ (reference sequence). The chain's CDR3 is CASSAPGNGYTF.

This chain joins TRBV15 and TRBJ2-5; TCRdb lists TRBD1, though no DNA is available to test this call. In germline, CDR1 is LNHNV, CDR2 YYDKDF (reference sequence). The length of the CDR3 is 15 residues. The CDR3 sequence: CATSRVWRGGETQYF.

The rearrangement joins TRBV12-3 or TRBV12-4 to TRBJ2-7; TCRdb names TRBD2, which stays unverified in the absence of DNA. The CDR3 is 16 residues long. The CDR3 sequence is CASSSQLAGGYYEQYF.

The chain links TRBV7-9 to TRBJ1-2. The CDR3 spans 14 residues. The germline V gene encodes CDR1 SEHNR and CDR2 FQNEAQ (reference sequence). The CDR3 protein is CASRSWGGLDGYTF.

This chain uses TRBV7-9 with TRBJ1-2; the TRBD1 assignment by TCRdb is unverifiable without DNA. From germline, CDR1 is SEHNR and CDR2 FQNEAQ (reference sequence). The CDR3 loop spans 13 amino acids. The CDR3 loop is CASSPMGLVGYTF.

The rearrangement uses TRBV2 and TRBJ2-1. Germline loops: CDR1 SNHLY, CDR2 FYNNEI. The CDR3 loop spans 14 amino acids. The CDR3: CASSENGFLDEQFF.

The CDR3 region is CASRPDGTSYEQYF. This chain uses TRBV12-3 or TRBV12-4 with TRBJ2-7. The CDR3 totals 14 residues.

The V gene is TRBV20-1, the J gene TRBJ2-5. This CDR3 has 13 residues. The germline CDR1 and CDR2 sequences are DFQATT and SNEGSKA (reference sequence). CDR3 loop: CSAREGIQETQYF.

The V gene is TRBV12-3 or TRBV12-4, the J gene TRBJ2-1. CDR3 length: 12 amino acids. CDR3 region: CASSFWNNEQFF.